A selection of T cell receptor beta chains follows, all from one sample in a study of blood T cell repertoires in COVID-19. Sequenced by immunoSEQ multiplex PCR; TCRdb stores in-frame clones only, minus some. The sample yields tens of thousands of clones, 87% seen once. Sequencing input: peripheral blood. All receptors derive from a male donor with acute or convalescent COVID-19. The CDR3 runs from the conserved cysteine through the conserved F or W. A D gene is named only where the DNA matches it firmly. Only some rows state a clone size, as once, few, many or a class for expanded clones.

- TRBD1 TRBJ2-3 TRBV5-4 TGTGCCAGCAGTCCCGGGGGACAGGGTTCGGATACGCAGTATTTT CASSPGGQGSDTQYF
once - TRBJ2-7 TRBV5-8 TGTGCCAGCAGCTTCCTCTCCTACGAGCAGTACTTC CASSFLSYEQYF
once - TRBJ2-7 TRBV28 TGTGCCAGCAGCCGACAGGTCGGGGCCCAATACGAGCAGTACTTC CASSRQVGAQYEQYF
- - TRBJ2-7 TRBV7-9 TGTGCCAGCAGCTCCCTGGGCCAGTTTGGTGAGCAGTACTTC CASSSLGQFGEQYF
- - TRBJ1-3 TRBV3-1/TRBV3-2 TGTGCCAGCAGCCAGTTTCTTAGGGGCGAGACTGGAAACACCATATATTTT CASSQFLRGETGNTIYF
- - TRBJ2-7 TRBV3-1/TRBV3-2 TGTGCCAGCAGCCAAGATCAACAGAGCTCCTACGAGCAGTACTTC CASSQDQQSSYEQYF
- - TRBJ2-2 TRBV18 TGTGCCAGCTCACCCCAAACCGGGGAGCTGTTTTTT CASSPQTGELFF
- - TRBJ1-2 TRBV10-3 TGTGCCATCAGTCTGAGCGGAGAAGGGCATGGCTACACCTTC CAISLSGEGHGYTF
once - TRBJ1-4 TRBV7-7 TGTGCCAGCAGCCCCCGGTGGGGGCAGAGGATGGCTAATGAAAAACTGTTTTTT CASSPRWGQRMANEKLFF
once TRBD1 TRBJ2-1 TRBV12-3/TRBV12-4 TGTGCCAGCAGTACCAGACAGGGGCGAGAGCAGTTCTTC CASSTRQGREQFF
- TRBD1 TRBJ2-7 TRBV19 TGTGCCAGTAGTACCCCGCGACAGGGGGCGAGGAACGAGCAGTACTTC CASSTPRQGARNEQYF
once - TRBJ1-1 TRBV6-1 TGTGCCAGCAGTGAACAGGTCAACACTGAAGCTTTCTTT CASSEQVNTEAFF
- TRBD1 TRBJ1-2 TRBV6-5 TGTGCCAGCAGGCGTACCGCGGGACAGAGCTATGGCTACACCTTC CASRRTAGQSYGYTF
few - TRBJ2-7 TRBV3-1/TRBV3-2 TGTGCCAGCAGCCAAGGCACCTACTCCTACGAGCAGTACTTC CASSQGTYSYEQYF
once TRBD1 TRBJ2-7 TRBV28 TGTGCCAGCGGACAACAGGGGGCCCCCTACGAGCAGTACTTC CASGQQGAPYEQYF
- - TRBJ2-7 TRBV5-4 TGTGCCAGCAGCTTGAGCGACCCGGCCTACGAGCAGTACTTC CASSLSDPAYEQYF
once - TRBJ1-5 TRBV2 TGTGCCAGCAGTGTGGACACTCAGCCCCAGCATTTT CASSVDTQPQHF
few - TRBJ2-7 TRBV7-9 TGTGCCAGCAGCCCCACCCACTTAGTTGGGTTGAGGGATCCGGAGCAGTACTTC CASSPTHLVGLRDPEQYF